This TCR beta chain was identified during a study of blood T cell repertoires in COVID-19 (dated by TCRdb to the early 2020s). Describing the broader study: Samples covering the acute and convalescent phases of COVID-19 were provided by collaborators in the United States, Italy and Spain. The repertoires were made available in a free public database intended to serve as a resource for research on the immune response to SARS-CoV-2. Samples were obtained from the ongoing ImmuneRACE study (first 160 participants) and from 1,254 subjects provided by 6 global collaborators. The sample metadata nearly always contained a de-identified subject ID, COVID-19 status, age in years and sex. The prospective study material was composed of cDNA or gDNA derived from T cells, B-cell-depleted T cells, or PBMCs. The dataset comprised deeply sampled blood TCRbeta repertoires from subjects exposed to, actively infected with, or recovered from COVID-19. Where HLA class I and class II types were available, the types were taken from metadata supplied by the sample provider, not from assay-based typing. The research as a whole found: The amount of clinical and demographic metadata varied by source and participant and was provided uncurated.

As for this clone: This receptor's antigen is unknown. No base quality values were provided; no much bigger clone lies one nucleotide off.

At one collaborating source in Seattle, patients were enrolled during active infection and were followed longitudinally through the course of disease. Whole blood was collected in K2EDTA tubes by collaborating institutions according to the institutions' own protocols. For TCRbeta analysis, collaborator samples were shipped as frozen whole blood, as isolated PBMCs, or as DNA extracted from either sample type. The germline V gene gives CDR1 as LGHNA and CDR2 as YNFKEQ. The cysteine opens and the phenylalanine closes a CDR3 of 16 amino acids. CDR3 DNA only is kept here, 48 bases in frame from base 1. V has 2 bases trimmed and J has 2 bases trimmed; junction bases matching no gene number 7. TCRbeta CDR3 regions were amplified from genomic DNA by means of the immunoSEQ Assay, a bias-controlled multiplex PCR. The study's processing was this. Within the assay, amplification of reference gene primers was used to estimate how many nucleated cells each sample contained. To quantify the absolute abundance of each unique TCRbeta CDR3 rearrangement, sequence reads were collapsed and filtered. For each sample, productive Simpson clonality was calculated as the square root of Simpson's diversity index over productive rearrangements. TCRdb's version of the immuneACCESS table is confined to in-frame rearrangements and falls short of the full clone set. An unresolved V gene accounts for under half of the shortfall where checked; the remainder is of unknown origin. The V and J calls and clone size come from that table; D and trimming were worked out from the DNA. The sample table records 15,000 to 20,000 clones; 85% to 90% of these occur just once. Roughly 30% of the sample belongs to the ten largest clones.

The clonotype originates from a woman aged 80 or older with COVID-19, enrolled during active disease. Sequenced input: peripheral blood. The sequence is built from TRBV4-2 and TRBJ2-3; 7 bases in the junction line up with TRBD1. The base sequence is TGTGCCAGCAGCCAAAACGAGGACAGGATCACAGATACGCAGTATTTT. It codes for CASSQNEDRITDTQYF.